Each of the 17 T cell receptor beta chains below was sequenced from the same sample in a study of T cells after posttransplantation cyclophosphamide (dated by TCRdb to between 2015 and 2016). Libraries were constructed by the immunoSEQ multiplex PCR assay. The immuneACCESS repertoire file appears here via TCRdb, limited to in-frame rearrangements. These files lack a portion of the clones; in checked studies, under half of the deficit traces to unresolved V genes, and the cause of the others is not known. The sample table records 30,000 or so clones; approximately 90% of these occur just once. Jointly, the top ten make up about 15% of the sample. The material sequenced was PBMCs. These receptors were collected from a woman in her 40s with a blood cancer, CMV-positive, and with a related stem cell donor.

The chain couples TRBV29-1 to TRBJ2-1, with TRBD1 matching 9 bases. V lost 6 bases to trimming and J lost 4 bases; unmatched junction nucleotides: 4. The length of the CDR3 is 13 residues. Germline-derived CDR1 and CDR2 are SQVTM and ANQGSEA. The CDR3 bases are TGCAGCGTGGGACAGGGCTCTTACAATGAGCAGTTCTTC. It yields the protein CSVGQGSYNEQFF.

The chain joins TRBV6-1 to TRBJ1-2, with 7 bases fitting TRBD1. The J segment lost 6 bases and the V segment lost 11 bases, leaving 12 bases of the junction unmatched. The CDR3 is 13 amino acids. Germline CDR1 MNHNS, CDR2 SASEGT. The CDR3 DNA reads TGTGCCGGCCGTGTTGGACAGGTCGATGGCTACACCTTC. It yields the protein CAGRVGQVDGYTF.

This clone was seen just once. V and J are TRBV15 and TRBJ2-7; D may be TRBD1 (6 bases). CDR1 and CDR2 (germline): LNHNV, YYDKDF (reference sequence). CDR3 size: 16 residues. Deletions cut 3 bases from V and 7 bases from J, with 22 bases between. The CDR3 region is CATSSPGVDSRREQYF. The CDR3 DNA reads TGTGCCACCAGCAGTCCCGGGGTGGACAGCCGCCGGGAGCAGTACTTC.

This chain joins TRBV6-5 and TRBJ1-6; 8 bases match TRBD1. The germline V gene encodes CDR1 MNHEY and CDR2 SVGAGI. V gave up 4 bases and J gave up 14 bases; unmatched junction bases: 10. This CDR3 is 14 amino acids long. The CDR3 DNA is TGTGCCAGCAGTTCGGGACAGGAGGGGGGAACCCTCCACTTT. Its protein is CASSSGQEGGTLHF.

The chain is built from TRBV5-4 and TRBJ2-7; 7 bases agree with TRBD1. Germline V lookup: CDR1 SGHNT, CDR2 YYREEE (reference sequence). This CDR3 comprises 16 residues. Trimming took 4 bases from V and 2 from J; bases not matched to a gene: 12. CDR3 sequence: CASSAIPGQLPYEQYF. In DNA, the CDR3 is TGTGCCAGCAGCGCAATCCCGGGACAGCTACCCTACGAGCAGTACTTC.

CDR3: CASSQVATGTTEAFF. The CDR3 bases are TGCGCCAGCAGCCAAGTAGCGACAGGGACCACTGAAGCTTTCTTT. The chain links TRBV4-1 to TRBJ1-1, with 7 bases lining up with TRBD1. Looked up from germline, CDR1 is MGHRA and CDR2 is YSYEKL. CDR3 length: 15 residues. Germline trimming cut 1 base from V and 4 bases from J; bases unmatched to any gene: 6.

This rearrangement joins TRBV5-1 to TRBJ2-7, with 13 bases fitting TRBD2. The CDR3 length is 17 residues. Germline V gives CDR1 SGHRS, CDR2 YFSETQ. With V trimmed by 4 bases and J by 0 bases, 7 bases remained unmatched. This CDR3 reads CASSRGTSGISSYEQYF. As DNA, the CDR3 is TGCGCCAGCAGCCGCGGGACTAGCGGGATTAGCTCCTACGAGCAGTACTTC.

The CDR3 nucleotides read TGTGCCATCAGTGAGTCGTTCCCGGGACAGGGGATCAACTATGGCTACACCTTC. It yields the protein CAISESFPGQGINYGYTF. The chain is built from TRBV10-3 and TRBJ1-2; 10 nucleotides agree with TRBD1. This CDR3 comprises 18 residues. The ends lost 0 bases at V and 2 bases at J; junction bases unmatched: 9. Germline CDR1 ENHRY, CDR2 SYGVKD.

This clone was counted a few times. The CDR3 sequence is CASSHPTGANEKLFF. CDR3 sequence (DNA): TGTGCCAGCAGTCACCCGACAGGGGCTAATGAAAAACTGTTTTTT. This chain connects TRBV6-1 to TRBJ1-4; the match to TRBD1 covers 8 bases. J lost 3 bases, V lost 5 bases, and 5 bases had no gene match. This CDR3 has 15 amino acids. Looked up from germline, CDR1 is MNHNS and CDR2 is SASEGT.

This clone has a single count. The genes are TRBV15 and TRBJ2-1; TRBD2 aligns across 8 bases. This CDR3 contains 16 residues. Per the germline V gene, CDR1 is LNHNV and CDR2 is YYDKDF (reference sequence). V shed 0 bases and J 7 bases; nucleotides not matched to a gene: 8. CDR3 region: CATSRDYPGGANEQFF. CDR3 sequence (DNA): TGTGCCACCAGCAGAGATTACCCCGGGGGGGCGAATGAGCAGTTCTTC.

V and J are TRBV10-3 and TRBJ2-1; D is perhaps TRBD1 (6 bases). Deletions cut 6 bases from V and 5 bases from J, with 11 bases between. The CDR3 is made up of 13 amino acids. The germline V gene encodes CDR1 ENHRY and CDR2 SYGVKD. CDR3 sequence: CAISRTANNEQFF. CDR3 nucleotides: TGTGCCATCAGCCGGACAGCAAACAATGAGCAGTTCTTC.

V is TRBV5-1 and J is TRBJ2-5; 7 bases fit TRBD1. V shed 3 bases and J 5 bases; nucleotides not matched to a gene: 7. Germline V gives CDR1 SGHRS, CDR2 YFSETQ. The CDR3 length is 14 residues. The CDR3 protein is CASSWGQGVETQYF. CDR3 DNA sequence: TGCGCCAGCAGCTGGGGCCAGGGGGTGGAGACCCAGTACTTC.

V and J are TRBV5-4 and TRBJ2-5, with D possibly being TRBD1 (5 bases). The CDR3 is 14 residues long. V shed 4 bases and J shed 0 bases, with 10 bases lying between them. Germline CDR1 reads SGHNT; CDR2 reads YYREEE (reference sequence). For the CDR3, the DNA is TGTGCCAGCAGCCGACCAGGGAACCAAGAGACCCAGTACTTC. It specifies CASSRPGNQETQYF. Full variable domain (remainder filled in from reference TRBV5-4 and TRBJ2-5): ETGVTQSPTHLIKTRGQQVTLRCSSQSGHNTVSWYQQALGQGPQFIFQYYREEENGRGNFPPRFSGLQFPNYSSELNVNALELDDSALYLCASSRPGNQETQYFGPGTRLLVL.

This chain connects TRBV27 to TRBJ2-5; a possible D gene is TRBD2 (5 bases). CDR3 size: 14 residues. Trimming took 0 bases from V and 6 from J, leaving 11 bases between them. From germline, CDR1 is MNHEY and CDR2 SMNVEV (reference sequence). The CDR3: CASSLSEGRQTQYF. The DNA of the CDR3 is TGTGCCAGCAGTTTATCGGAAGGGAGACAGACCCAGTACTTC.

The chain couples TRBV2 to TRBJ2-4; 7 bases are shared with TRBD1. V lost 7 bases to trimming and J lost 5 bases; unmatched junction nucleotides: 5. This CDR3 spans 13 amino acids. The V gene's germline CDR1 is SNHLY and CDR2 FYNNEI. CDR3 DNA: TGTGCCAGCAAGAGGGACAGCGAAAACATTCAGTACTTC. It yields the protein CASKRDSENIQYF.

The table lists this clone with a count of one. The genes are TRBV28 and TRBJ2-7; D is ambiguous. In germline, CDR1 is MDHEN, CDR2 SYDVKM. There are 13 residues in the CDR3. The ends were cut back, 5 bases at V and 4 bases at J, with 12 bases in the middle. Here the CDR3 reads CASSQSNLYEQYF. The DNA for the CDR3 is TGTGCCAGCAGTCAAAGCAATTTATACGAGCAGTACTTC.

The V and J genes are TRBV5-1 and TRBJ2-7; no clear D gene. The CDR3 sequence is 11 residues long. V was shortened by 3 bases and J by 2 bases, with 3 bases between the two germline ends. Germline CDR1 and CDR2: SGHRS and YFSETQ. The CDR3 DNA sequence: TGCGCCAGCAGCTCCGCCTACGAGCAGTACTTC. Amino acids: CASSSAYEQYF.